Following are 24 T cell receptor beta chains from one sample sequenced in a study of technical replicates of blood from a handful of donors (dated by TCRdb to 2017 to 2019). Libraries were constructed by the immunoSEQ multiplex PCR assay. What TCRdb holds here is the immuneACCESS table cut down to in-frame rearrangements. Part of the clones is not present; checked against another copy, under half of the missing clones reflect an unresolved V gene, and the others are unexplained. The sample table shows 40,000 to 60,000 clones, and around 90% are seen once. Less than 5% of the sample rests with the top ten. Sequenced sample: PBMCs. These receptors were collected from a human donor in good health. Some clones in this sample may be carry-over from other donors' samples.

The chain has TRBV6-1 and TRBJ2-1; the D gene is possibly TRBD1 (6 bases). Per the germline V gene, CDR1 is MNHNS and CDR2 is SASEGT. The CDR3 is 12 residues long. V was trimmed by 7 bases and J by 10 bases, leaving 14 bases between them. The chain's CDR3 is CASTWTAEEQFF. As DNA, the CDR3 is TGTGCCAGCACCTGGACAGCCGAAGAGCAGTTCTTC.

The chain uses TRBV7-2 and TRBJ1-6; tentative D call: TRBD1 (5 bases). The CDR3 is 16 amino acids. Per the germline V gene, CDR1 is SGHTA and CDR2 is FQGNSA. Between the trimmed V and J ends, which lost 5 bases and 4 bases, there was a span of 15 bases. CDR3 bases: TGTGCCAGCAGCCGCGGGACCTTCGAGTATAATTCACCCCTCCACTTT. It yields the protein CASSRGTFEYNSPLHF.

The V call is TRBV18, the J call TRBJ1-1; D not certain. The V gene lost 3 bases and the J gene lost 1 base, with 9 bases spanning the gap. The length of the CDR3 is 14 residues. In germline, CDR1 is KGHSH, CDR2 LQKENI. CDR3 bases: TGTGCCAGCTCACCCGCTTCGGGGAACACTGAAGCTTTCTTT. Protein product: CASSPASGNTEAFF.

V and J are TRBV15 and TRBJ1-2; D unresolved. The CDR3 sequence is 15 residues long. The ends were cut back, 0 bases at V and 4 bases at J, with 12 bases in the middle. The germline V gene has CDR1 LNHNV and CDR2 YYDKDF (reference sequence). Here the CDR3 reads CATSRDTSGGYGYTF. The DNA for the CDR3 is TGTGCCACCAGCAGAGATACGAGTGGTGGCTATGGCTACACCTTC. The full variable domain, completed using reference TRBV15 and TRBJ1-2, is DAMVIQNPRYQVTQFGKPVTLSCSQTLNHNVMYWYQQKSSQAPKLLFHYYDKDFNNEADTPDNFQSRRPNTSFCFLDIRSPGLGDTAMYLCATSRDTSGGYGYTFGSGTRLTVV.

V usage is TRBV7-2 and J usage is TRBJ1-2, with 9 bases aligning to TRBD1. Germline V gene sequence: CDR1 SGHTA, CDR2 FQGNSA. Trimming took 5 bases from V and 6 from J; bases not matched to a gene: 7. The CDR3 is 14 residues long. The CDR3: CASSRRDRADGYTF. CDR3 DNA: TGTGCCAGCAGCCGGCGGGACAGGGCGGATGGCTACACCTTC.

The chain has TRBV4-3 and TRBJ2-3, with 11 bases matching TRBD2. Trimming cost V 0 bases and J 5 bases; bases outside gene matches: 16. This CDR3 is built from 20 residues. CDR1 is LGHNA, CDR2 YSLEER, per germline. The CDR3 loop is CASSQEWKWAIAGGEDTQYF. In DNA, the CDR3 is TGCGCCAGCAGCCAAGAGTGGAAGTGGGCGATAGCGGGAGGGGAAGATACGCAGTATTTT.

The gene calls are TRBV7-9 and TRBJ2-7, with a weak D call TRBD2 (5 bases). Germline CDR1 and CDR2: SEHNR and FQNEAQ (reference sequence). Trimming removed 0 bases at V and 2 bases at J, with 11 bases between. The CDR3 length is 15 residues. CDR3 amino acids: CASSLADGKTYEQYF. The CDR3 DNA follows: TGTGCCAGCAGCTTAGCGGACGGGAAAACCTACGAGCAGTACTTC.

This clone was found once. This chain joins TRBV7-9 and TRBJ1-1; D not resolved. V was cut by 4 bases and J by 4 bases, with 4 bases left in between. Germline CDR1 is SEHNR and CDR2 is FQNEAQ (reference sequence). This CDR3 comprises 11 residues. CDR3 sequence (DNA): TGTGCCAGCAGCTCGGGCACTGAAGCTTTCTTT. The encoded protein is CASSSGTEAFF.

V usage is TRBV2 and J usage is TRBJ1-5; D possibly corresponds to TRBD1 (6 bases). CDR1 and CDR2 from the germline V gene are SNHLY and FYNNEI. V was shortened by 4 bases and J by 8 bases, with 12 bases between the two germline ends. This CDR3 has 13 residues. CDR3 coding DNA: TGTGCCAGCAGTGGACAGGCCCGAGAGCCCCAGCATTTT. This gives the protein CASSGQAREPQHF.

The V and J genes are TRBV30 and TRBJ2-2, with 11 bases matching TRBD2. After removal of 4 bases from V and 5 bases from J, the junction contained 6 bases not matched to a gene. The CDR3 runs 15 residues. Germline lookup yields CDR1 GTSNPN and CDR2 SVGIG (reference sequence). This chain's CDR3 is CAWNPSGRRTGELFF. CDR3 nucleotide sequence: TGTGCCTGGAACCCTAGCGGGAGGAGGACCGGGGAGCTGTTTTTT.

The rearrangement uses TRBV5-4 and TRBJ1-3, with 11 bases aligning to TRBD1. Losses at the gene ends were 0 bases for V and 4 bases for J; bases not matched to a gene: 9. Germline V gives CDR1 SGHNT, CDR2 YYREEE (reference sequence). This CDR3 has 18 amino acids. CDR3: CASSLGRTGGISGNTIYF. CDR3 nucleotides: TGTGCCAGCAGCTTGGGGAGGACAGGGGGCATTTCGGGAAACACCATATATTTT.

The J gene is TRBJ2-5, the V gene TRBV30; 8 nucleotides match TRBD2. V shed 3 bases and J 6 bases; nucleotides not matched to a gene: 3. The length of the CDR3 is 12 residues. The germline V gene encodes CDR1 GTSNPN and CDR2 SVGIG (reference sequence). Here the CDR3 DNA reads TGTGCCTGGAGGGCGGGGGGCAAGACCCAGTACTTC. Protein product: CAWRAGGKTQYF.

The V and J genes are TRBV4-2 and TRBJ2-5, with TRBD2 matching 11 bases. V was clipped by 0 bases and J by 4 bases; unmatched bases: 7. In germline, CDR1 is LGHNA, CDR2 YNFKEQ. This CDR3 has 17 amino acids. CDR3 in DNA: TGTGCCAGCAGCCAAGAGAATAGCGGGAGGGCCGTAGAGACCCAGTACTTC. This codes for CASSQENSGRAVETQYF.

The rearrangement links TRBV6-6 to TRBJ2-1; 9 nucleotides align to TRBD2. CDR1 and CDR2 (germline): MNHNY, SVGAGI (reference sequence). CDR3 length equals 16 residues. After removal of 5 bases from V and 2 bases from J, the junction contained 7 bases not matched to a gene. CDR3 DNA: TGTGCCAGCAGTCCCGGGGCGGGGGGGCCCTACAATGAGCAGTTCTTC. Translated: CASSPGAGGPYNEQFF.

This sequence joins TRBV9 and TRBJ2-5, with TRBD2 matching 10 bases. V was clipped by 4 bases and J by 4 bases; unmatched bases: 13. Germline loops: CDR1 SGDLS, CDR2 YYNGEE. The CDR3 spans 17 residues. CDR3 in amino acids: CASSPGGAGGMLETQYF. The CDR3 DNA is TGTGCCAGCAGCCCCGGGGGAGCGGGGGGGATGTTAGAGACCCAGTACTTC. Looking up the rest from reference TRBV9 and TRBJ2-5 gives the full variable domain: DSGVTQTPKHLITATGQRVTLRCSPRSGDLSVYWYQQSLDQGLQFLIQYYNGEERAKGNILERFSAQQFPDLHSELNLSSLELGDSALYFCASSPGGAGGMLETQYFGPGTRLLVL.

The CDR3 region is CASTGQFSNQPQHF. The DNA of the CDR3 is TGTGCCAGCACAGGGCAGTTTAGCAATCAGCCCCAGCATTTT. The V call is TRBV2, the J call TRBJ1-5, with a weak D call TRBD1 (5 bases). The CDR3 covers 14 residues. In germline, CDR1 is SNHLY, CDR2 FYNNEI. V was pared by 7 bases and J by 0 bases, with 10 bases between.

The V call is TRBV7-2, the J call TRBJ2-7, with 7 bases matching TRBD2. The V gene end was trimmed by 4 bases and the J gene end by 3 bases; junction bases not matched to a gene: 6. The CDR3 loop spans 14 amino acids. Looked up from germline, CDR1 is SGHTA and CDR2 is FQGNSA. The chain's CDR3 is CASSSNVAGYEQYF. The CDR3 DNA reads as TGTGCCAGCAGCTCTAATGTAGCGGGCTACGAGCAGTACTTC.

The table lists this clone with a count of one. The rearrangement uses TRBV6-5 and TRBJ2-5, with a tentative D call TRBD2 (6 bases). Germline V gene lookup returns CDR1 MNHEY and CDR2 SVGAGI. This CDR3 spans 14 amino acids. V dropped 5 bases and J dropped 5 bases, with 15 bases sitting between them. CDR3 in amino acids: CASSRTIPSETQYF. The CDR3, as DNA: TGTGCCAGCAGTCGGACTATCCCGAGTGAGACCCAGTACTTC.

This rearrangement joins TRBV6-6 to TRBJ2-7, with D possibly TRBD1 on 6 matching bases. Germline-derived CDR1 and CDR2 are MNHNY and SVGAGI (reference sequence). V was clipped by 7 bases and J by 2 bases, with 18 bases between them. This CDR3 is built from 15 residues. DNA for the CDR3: TGTGCCAGCACCGCTGGGTCCAGGGGCCCCTACGAGCAGTACTTC. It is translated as CASTAGSRGPYEQYF.

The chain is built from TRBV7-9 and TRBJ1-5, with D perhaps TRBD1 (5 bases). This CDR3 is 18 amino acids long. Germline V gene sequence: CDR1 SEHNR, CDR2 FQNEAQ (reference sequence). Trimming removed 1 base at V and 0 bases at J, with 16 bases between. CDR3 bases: TGTGCCAGCAGCTTAGGGGGGGTGGTACAGTCTAGCAATCAGCCCCAGCATTTT. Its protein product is CASSLGGVVQSSNQPQHF.

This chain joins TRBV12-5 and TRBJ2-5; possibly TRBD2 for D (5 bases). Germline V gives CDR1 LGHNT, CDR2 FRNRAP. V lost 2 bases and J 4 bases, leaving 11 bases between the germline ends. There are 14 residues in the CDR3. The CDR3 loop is CASGLIPGLETQYF. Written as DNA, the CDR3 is TGTGCTAGTGGTTTGATTCCGGGATTAGAGACCCAGTACTTC.

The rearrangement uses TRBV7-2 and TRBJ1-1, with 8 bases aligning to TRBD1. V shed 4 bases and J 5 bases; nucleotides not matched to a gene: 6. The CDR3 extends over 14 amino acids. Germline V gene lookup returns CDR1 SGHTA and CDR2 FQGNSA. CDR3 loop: CASSSQGGWTEAFF. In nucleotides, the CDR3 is TGTGCCAGCAGCTCACAGGGGGGCTGGACTGAAGCTTTCTTT.

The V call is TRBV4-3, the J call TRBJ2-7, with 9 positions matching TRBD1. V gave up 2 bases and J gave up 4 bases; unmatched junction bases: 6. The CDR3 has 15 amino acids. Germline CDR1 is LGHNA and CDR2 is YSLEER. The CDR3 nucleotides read TGCGCCAGCAGCCAAAGCCGGGACAGGGTGTACGAGCAGTACTTC. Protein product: CASSQSRDRVYEQYF.

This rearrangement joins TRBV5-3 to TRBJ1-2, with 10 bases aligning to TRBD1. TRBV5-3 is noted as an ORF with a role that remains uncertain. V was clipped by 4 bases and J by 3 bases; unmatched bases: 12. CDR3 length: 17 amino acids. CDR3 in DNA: TGTGCCAGAAGCCCGCCGGGACAGGGGCCTCTCGACTATGGCTACACCTTC. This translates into CARSPPGQGPLDYGYTF.